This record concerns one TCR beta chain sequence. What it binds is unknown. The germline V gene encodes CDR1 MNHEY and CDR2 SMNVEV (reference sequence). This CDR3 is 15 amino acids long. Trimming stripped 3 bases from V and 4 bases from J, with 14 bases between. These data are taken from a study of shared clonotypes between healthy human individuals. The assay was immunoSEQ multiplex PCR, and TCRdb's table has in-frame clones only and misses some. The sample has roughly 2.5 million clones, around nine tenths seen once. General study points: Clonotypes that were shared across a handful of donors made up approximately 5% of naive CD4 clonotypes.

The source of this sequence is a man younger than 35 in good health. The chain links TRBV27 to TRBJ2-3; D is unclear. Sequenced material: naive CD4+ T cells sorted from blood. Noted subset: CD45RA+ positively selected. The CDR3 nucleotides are TGTGCCAGCAGTTTGATCGGCAACAAGCCAGATACGCAGTATTTT. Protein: CASSLIGNKPDTQYF.